These 23 T cell receptor beta chains came from one sample sequenced in a study of blood T cell repertoires in COVID-19. Some clones are missing from TCRdb's copy, which holds only in-frame ones; the method was immunoSEQ multiplex PCR. The table lists about 400,000 clones, roughly nine tenths of them singletons. Sequenced material: peripheral blood. Source of these receptors: a man between 35 and 55 years old with acute or convalescent COVID-19.

This sequence joins TRBV7-9 and TRBJ1-4; D not resolved. The CDR3 spans 15 residues. CDR1 and CDR2 from the germline V gene are SEHNR and FQNEAQ (reference sequence). Trimming shortened V by 0 bases and J by 4 bases, and 9 bases separated the two germline ends. The CDR3 DNA follows: TGTGCCAGCAGCTTAGCGAGGGCTTATAATGAAAAACTGTTTTTT. This gives the protein CASSLARAYNEKLFF.

V is TRBV7-9 and J is TRBJ2-1, with TRBD2 matching over 14 bases. The CDR3 consists of 18 residues. The V gene end was trimmed by 4 bases and the J gene end by 8 bases; junction bases not matched to a gene: 13. CDR1 and CDR2 from the germline V gene are SEHNR and FQNEAQ (reference sequence). The CDR3, as DNA: TGTGCCAGCAGCTCCAAATTGCGGACTAGCGGGAGGAGGGATGAGCAGTTCTTC. This sequence encodes CASSSKLRTSGRRDEQFF.

V is TRBV7-3 and J is TRBJ2-2, with 8 bases lining up with TRBD1. Per the germline V gene, CDR1 is SGHTA and CDR2 is FQGTGA. The CDR3 length is 16 residues. The V and J ends lost 0 bases and 1 base, in that order; junction bases with no gene match: 1. CDR3 DNA: TGTGCCAGCAGCTTAACGGGACAGGAGAACACCGGGGAGCTGTTTTTT. Translation gives CASSLTGQENTGELFF.

The chain couples TRBV9 to TRBJ1-2, with TRBD1 identical over 10 bases. Germline CDR1 and CDR2: SGDLS and YYNGEE. CDR3 length: 17 amino acids. The junction had 5 bases not matched to a gene; V was cut back by 0 bases and J by 0 bases. The CDR3 is CASSVDRQGATNYGYTF. The CDR3 bases are TGTGCCAGCAGCGTAGACAGACAGGGGGCTACTAACTATGGCTACACCTTC.

The rearrangement links TRBV5-6 to TRBJ2-3; D is unresolved. V lost 1 base and J 9 bases, leaving 15 bases between the germline ends. The CDR3 sequence is 14 residues long. Germline assignment: CDR1 SGHDT and CDR2 YYEEEE. CDR3 in DNA: TGTGCCAGCAGCTTGCCATCCCTTAGCAACACGCAGTATTTT. Amino acid sequence: CASSLPSLSNTQYF.

In this sample, this clone turned up a few times. The chain has TRBV6-6 and TRBJ1-4; TRBD1 matches at 10 bases. This CDR3 region has 17 residues. Germline V gives CDR1 MNHNY, CDR2 SVGAGI (reference sequence). The V and J ends lost 5 bases and 5 bases, in that order; junction bases with no gene match: 11. CDR3 amino acids: CASSQFYPGQGNEKLFF. The CDR3 bases are TGTGCCAGCAGTCAATTTTATCCGGGACAGGGGAATGAAAAACTGTTTTTT.

The chain uses TRBV28 and TRBJ2-7; TRBD1 is a possible D gene (5 bases). The V gene's germline CDR1 is MDHEN and CDR2 SYDVKM. This CDR3 is 17 amino acids long. V was clipped by 4 bases and J by 1 base, with 20 bases between them. The CDR3 DNA follows: TGTGCCAGCAGTTCCCTCAGGGCAGGCCTATTTTCCTACGAGCAGTACTTC. This sequence encodes CASSSLRAGLFSYEQYF.

V usage is TRBV19 and J usage is TRBJ1-1; D remains ambiguous. The germline gives CDR1 LNHDA, CDR2 SQIVND (reference sequence). V was pared by 7 bases and J by 2 bases, with 11 bases between. This CDR3 comprises 13 residues. The CDR3 loop reads CASTSQTNTEAFF. DNA for the CDR3: TGTGCCAGTACTTCACAGACAAACACTGAAGCTTTCTTT.

This clone came up once. This chain joins TRBV5-4 and TRBJ2-7, with 13 bases fitting TRBD2. Trimming at V came to 4 bases and at J to 2 bases, leaving 3 bases not matched to a gene. This CDR3 comprises 15 residues. Germline values: CDR1 SGHNT, CDR2 YYREEE (reference sequence). CDR3 region: CASSIGTSGTYEQYF. CDR3 DNA: TGTGCCAGCAGCATTGGGACTAGCGGGACCTACGAGCAGTACTTC.

This sequence joins TRBV6-5 and TRBJ1-1; D gene uncertain. The germline V gene has CDR1 MNHEY and CDR2 SVGAGI. The CDR3 contains 13 residues. V was shortened by 3 bases and J by 3 bases, with 8 bases between the two germline ends. CDR3 region: CASSYGPYTEAFF. In DNA form, the CDR3 reads TGTGCCAGCAGTTATGGGCCTTACACTGAAGCTTTCTTT.

The rearrangement joins TRBV7-8 to TRBJ1-1, with 10 bases that match TRBD1. CDR3 length: 14 residues. Trimming cost V 5 bases and J 5 bases; bases outside gene matches: 5. The germline V gene has CDR1 SGHVS and CDR2 FQNEAQ. The CDR3 spells CASSPTGGRTEAFF. In DNA, the CDR3 is TGTGCCAGCAGCCCGACAGGGGGCAGGACTGAAGCTTTCTTT.

The chain employs TRBV6-1 and TRBJ2-5; possibly TRBD2 for D (5 bases). The CDR3 totals 14 residues. Germline CDR1 reads MNHNS; CDR2 reads SASEGT. Trimming removed 3 bases from V and 6 bases from J, with 14 bases in between. CDR3 residues: CASSEMDSFQTQYF. DNA of the CDR3: TGTGCCAGCAGTGAGATGGACTCTTTCCAGACCCAGTACTTC.

The V and J genes are TRBV28 and TRBJ1-5; 12 bases match TRBD1. The V segment lost 8 bases and the J segment 3 bases; nucleotides outside the gene matches: 17. This CDR3 is 19 amino acids long. CDR1 MDHEN and CDR2 SYDVKM come from the germline V gene. CDR3 region: CASPPSSGTGGFDNQPQHF. The CDR3 DNA reads as TGTGCCAGCCCTCCAAGCTCCGGGACAGGGGGCTTTGACAATCAGCCCCAGCATTTT.

V is TRBV13 and J is TRBJ2-7, with D possibly being TRBD2 (6 bases). CDR1 and CDR2 from the germline V gene are PRHDT and FYEKMQ (reference sequence). This CDR3 has 13 residues. Trimming took off 6 bases at V and 3 bases at J, with 12 bases between the two ends. CDR3 sequence (DNA): TGTGCCAGCAGTTCCGGGACTGGCTACGAGCAGTACTTC. Encoded protein: CASSSGTGYEQYF.

This clone was recorded once. This chain connects TRBV18 to TRBJ2-1; TRBD2 is a possible D gene (7 bases). Germline values: CDR1 KGHSH, CDR2 LQKENI. The CDR3 is made up of 15 amino acids. V was cut by 1 base and J by 6 bases, with 13 bases left in between. The CDR3 DNA sequence: TGTGCCAGCTCACCACGGGGCGGGGGCGGCAATGAGCAGTTCTTC. Its translation is CASSPRGGGGNEQFF.

The chain is built from TRBV7-9 and TRBJ1-3; no definite D call. Germline V lookup: CDR1 SEHNR, CDR2 FQNEAQ (reference sequence). Trimming took off 5 bases at V and 6 bases at J, with 23 bases between the two ends. This CDR3 is 17 amino acids long. The CDR3 is CASSPEPAFAGLNTIYF. For the CDR3, the DNA is TGTGCCAGCAGCCCCGAACCCGCTTTTGCGGGTTTAAACACCATATATTTT.

The gene calls are TRBV7-6 and TRBJ2-5, with TRBD2 matching over 9 bases. CDR1 SGHVS and CDR2 FNYEAQ come from the germline V gene. The V segment lost 3 bases and the J segment 5 bases; nucleotides outside the gene matches: 13. The CDR3 has 17 amino acids. The CDR3 bases are TGTGCCAGCAGCTTCAGGTCTAGCGGGACCCTCCGGGAGACCCAGTACTTC. As protein: CASSFRSSGTLRETQYF.

The CDR3, as DNA: TGTGCCAGCAGCTTAGCGGCAGAGACCCAGTACTTC. This gives the protein CASSLAAETQYF. The chain carries TRBV7-9 and TRBJ2-5; D is unresolved. Germline assignment: CDR1 SEHNR and CDR2 FQNEAQ (reference sequence). The V and J ends lost 0 bases and 4 bases respectively, with 3 bases between them. The length of the CDR3 is 12 residues.

This sequence joins TRBV5-1 and TRBJ2-7, with 10 bases that match TRBD2. CDR3 length equals 19 residues. The germline V gene has CDR1 SGHRS and CDR2 YFSETQ. Trimming at V came to 0 bases and at J to 3 bases, leaving 15 bases not matched to a gene. The CDR3 region is CASSLVGSGRPGYGYEQYF. CDR3 DNA: TGCGCCAGCAGCTTGGTGGGTAGCGGGAGGCCCGGTTACGGCTACGAGCAGTACTTC.

This rearrangement joins TRBV9 to TRBJ2-7; 10 nucleotides line up with TRBD1. Germline trimming cut 3 bases from V and 3 bases from J; bases unmatched to any gene: 3. The germline V gene has CDR1 SGDLS and CDR2 YYNGEE. The CDR3 is 14 amino acids. This chain's CDR3 is CASSAGTGVYEQYF. The DNA of the CDR3 is TGTGCCAGCAGCGCCGGGACAGGGGTCTACGAGCAGTACTTC.

Only one count was recorded for this clone. The CDR3 protein is CASSHPGGGNTEAFF. The CDR3 bases are TGTGCCAGCAGCCACCCCGGGGGTGGGAACACTGAAGCTTTCTTT. The chain employs TRBV14 and TRBJ1-1, with a tentative D call TRBD1 (5 bases). CDR3 length equals 15 residues. The V end lost 3 bases, the J end lost 1 base, and 12 bases lay between the germline ends. Germline V lookup: CDR1 SGHDN, CDR2 FVKESK.

The chain carries TRBV3-1 (or the pseudogene TRBV3-2) and TRBJ1-6; perhaps TRBD1 as D (6 bases). The CDR3 contains 15 residues. Looked up from germline, CDR1 is LGHDT and CDR2 is YNNKEL (reference sequence). Between the trimmed V and J ends, which lost 1 base and 9 bases, there was a span of 13 bases. CDR3 sequence (DNA): TGTGCCAGCAGCCAAGTGAGGGGGTCGGGTTCACCCCTCCACTTT. Encoded protein: CASSQVRGSGSPLHF.

V and J are TRBV18 and TRBJ2-5; D is unclear. Trimming removed 3 bases from V and 2 bases from J, with 7 bases in between. Per the germline V gene, CDR1 is KGHSH and CDR2 is LQKENI. This CDR3 region has 13 residues. CDR3 bases: TGTGCCAGCTCACCGTCCCAGCAAGAGACCCAGTACTTC. It is translated as CASSPSQQETQYF.